These 20 T cell receptor beta chains came from one sample sequenced in a study of blood T cell repertoires in COVID-19. The method was immunoSEQ multiplex PCR; TCRdb's version includes in-frame clones alone and lacks a portion of them. The sample has fewer than 300,000 clones; around four fifths are singletons. The sequenced sample was peripheral blood. The receptors here all came from a woman in her 70s with active or convalescent COVID-19.

The chain combines TRBV3-1 (or the pseudogene TRBV3-2) with TRBJ1-2, with D possibly TRBD1 on 5 matching bases. Trimming stripped 2 bases from V and 6 bases from J, with 7 bases between. The CDR3 contains 12 residues. The V gene's germline CDR1 is LGHDT and CDR2 YNNKEL (reference sequence). CDR3 bases: TGTGCCAGCAGCCAAAGGACAAATGGCTACACCTTC. Its translation: CASSQRTNGYTF.

The V call is TRBV18, the J call TRBJ1-6; 7 bases align to TRBD1. This CDR3 is built from 15 residues. Germline V gene data show CDR1 as KGHSH and CDR2 as LQKENI. The J segment lost 6 bases and the V segment lost 1 base, leaving 3 bases of the junction unmatched. CDR3 residues: CASSPRQGGNSPLHF. As DNA, the CDR3 is TGTGCCAGCTCACCACGACAGGGAGGTAATTCACCCCTCCACTTT.

This chain links TRBV27 with TRBJ1-6, with D maybe TRBD1 (6 bases). This CDR3 has 15 residues. Germline V gene data show CDR1 as MNHEY and CDR2 as SMNVEV (reference sequence). Between the trimmed V and J ends, which lost 7 bases and 10 bases, there was a span of 20 bases. The chain's CDR3 is CASTRAGGAESPLHF. The DNA of the CDR3 is TGTGCCAGCACTCGCGCCGGGGGGGCCGAATCACCCCTCCACTTT.

V and J are TRBV5-1 and TRBJ1-2; 11 bases map to TRBD1. Germline values: CDR1 SGHRS, CDR2 YFSETQ. V lost 4 bases to trimming and J lost 7 bases; unmatched junction nucleotides: 6. CDR3 length: 14 amino acids. The CDR3 here is CASSLDRGHSGYTF. The DNA of the CDR3 is TGCGCCAGCAGCCTGGACAGGGGGCATAGTGGCTACACCTTC.

The chain uses TRBV5-1 and TRBJ2-1, with TRBD1 identical over 9 bases. V was clipped by 4 bases and J by 5 bases; unmatched bases: 10. CDR3 length equals 16 residues. Germline V gene sequence: CDR1 SGHRS, CDR2 YFSETQ. The CDR3 DNA follows: TGCGCCAGCAGCGCTACCGGGACAGGGCGCCACAATGAGCAGTTCTTC. The encoded protein is CASSATGTGRHNEQFF.

The chain couples TRBV12-3 or TRBV12-4 to TRBJ1-1; possible D gene TRBD1, 6 bases. V shed 6 bases and J shed 10 bases, with 15 bases lying between them. The length of the CDR3 is 12 residues. The CDR3 loop is CASSLFDRRAFF. The CDR3 nucleotides read TGTGCCAGCAGCTTATTCGACAGGAGAGCTTTCTTT.

The J gene is TRBJ1-6, the V gene TRBV5-4; D may be TRBD1 (6 bases). CDR3 length equals 16 residues. Germline CDR1 is SGHNT and CDR2 is YYREEE (reference sequence). Trimming removed 0 bases at V and 4 bases at J, with 11 bases between. For the CDR3, the DNA is TGTGCCAGCAGCTTGGCCGGGGGGGCATATAATTCACCCCTCCACTTT. It codes for CASSLAGGAYNSPLHF.

This chain joins TRBV10-3 and TRBJ2-1, with TRBD2 identical over 10 bases. V gave up 9 bases and J gave up 8 bases; unmatched junction bases: 7. The V gene's germline CDR1 is ENHRY and CDR2 SYGVKD. The CDR3 sequence is 13 residues long. CDR3 in DNA: TGTGCCATGGCAGCTAGCGGGAGCTATGAGCAGTTCTTC. Residues: CAMAASGSYEQFF.

The chain has TRBV2 and TRBJ1-1, with 9 bases that match TRBD1. Germline CDR1 SNHLY, CDR2 FYNNEI. V lost 6 bases and J lost 4; bases outside the gene matches: 6. This CDR3 contains 14 residues. DNA of the CDR3: TGTGCCAGCAGCTCGACAGGGGGGGGCACTGAAGCTTTCTTT. It translates to CASSSTGGGTEAFF.

The chain joins TRBV7-9 to TRBJ2-2; tentative D call: TRBD1 (6 bases). The CDR3 covers 16 residues. CDR1 is SEHNR, CDR2 FQNEAQ, per germline (reference sequence). With 4 bases removed from V and 4 bases from J, the gap between germline ends came to 16 bases. The CDR3 DNA is TGTGCCAGCAGCTCACAACAGGGAAGGGGCACCGGGGAGCTGTTTTTT. Translation gives CASSSQQGRGTGELFF.

The rearrangement joins TRBV27 to TRBJ1-5; TRBD1 is a possible D gene (5 bases). CDR1 is MNHEY, CDR2 SMNVEV, per germline (reference sequence). This CDR3 comprises 14 residues. Between the trimmed V and J ends, which lost 5 bases and 6 bases, there was a span of 14 bases. The CDR3 DNA reads TGTGCCAGCAGTGTTTTCAGGGATTTTCAGCCCCAGCATTTT. Translating gives CASSVFRDFQPQHF.

This clone has just one count. The chain carries TRBV29-1 and TRBJ2-5, with 7 bases fitting TRBD2. Germline V gene sequence: CDR1 SQVTM, CDR2 ANQGSEA. This CDR3 comprises 11 residues. CDR3: CSGWEGETQYF. The CDR3 region has the DNA TGCAGTGGGTGGGAGGGGGAGACCCAGTACTTC.

In this sample, this clone turned up once. CDR3 protein: CASSLRQGARGTSHTGELFF. In DNA form, the CDR3 reads TGTGCCAGCTCACTTCGACAGGGGGCTAGGGGAACCAGTCACACCGGGGAGCTGTTTTTT. The J gene is TRBJ2-2, the V gene TRBV18; TRBD1 matches 10 bases. CDR1 is KGHSH, CDR2 LQKENI, per germline. V lost 4 bases and J lost 3; bases outside the gene matches: 17. The CDR3 has 20 amino acids.

This rearrangement joins TRBV6-6 to TRBJ2-7, with 12 nucleotides matching TRBD1. The CDR3 sequence is 16 residues long. V lost 7 bases to trimming and J lost 4 bases; unmatched junction nucleotides: 11. Germline lookup yields CDR1 MNHNY and CDR2 SVGAGI (reference sequence). The CDR3 loop is CASTGPGTGGAYEQYF. In nucleotides, the CDR3 is TGTGCCAGCACCGGTCCCGGGACAGGGGGCGCATACGAGCAGTACTTC.

This chain's CDR3 is CASSSTGGMNTQYF. For the CDR3, the DNA is TGTGCCAGCAGCTCGACAGGGGGCATGAATACGCAGTATTTT. This rearrangement joins TRBV7-3 to TRBJ2-3; 10 bases align to TRBD1. Germline CDR1 SGHTA, CDR2 FQGTGA. This CDR3 has 14 amino acids. V trimming: 4 bases; J trimming: 7 bases; junction bases outside the gene matches: 5.

This chain uses TRBV3-1 (or the pseudogene TRBV3-2) with TRBJ1-4; D gene unclear. The germline gives CDR1 LGHDT, CDR2 YNNKEL (reference sequence). Trimming pared 1 base from V and 12 bases from J, leaving 12 bases between. The CDR3 is made up of 13 amino acids. The CDR3 is CASSQGSPYELFF. Written as DNA, the CDR3 is TGTGCCAGCAGCCAAGGGTCCCCCTACGAACTGTTTTTT.

Here the CDR3 DNA reads TGTGCCAGCAGCCTCCGCGGGGGAAAAGAGACCCAGTACTTC. Translation: CASSLRGGKETQYF. The V call is TRBV11-2, the J call TRBJ2-5, with 7 positions matching TRBD2. CDR1 is SGHAT and CDR2 is FQNNGV in the germline V gene. Losses at the gene ends were 5 bases for V and 3 bases for J; bases not matched to a gene: 6. The CDR3 extends over 14 amino acids.

The chain has TRBV7-9 and TRBJ2-5; D perhaps matches TRBD1 (5 bases). This CDR3 region has 15 residues. In germline, CDR1 is SEHNR, CDR2 FQNEAQ (reference sequence). The V gene lost 1 base and the J gene lost 4 bases, with 13 bases spanning the gap. CDR3 in amino acids: CASSLGRGLSETQYF. CDR3 DNA: TGTGCCAGCAGCTTAGGTAGGGGCCTCTCAGAGACCCAGTACTTC.

The chain links TRBV9 to TRBJ2-7, with 10 nucleotides matching TRBD2. In germline, CDR1 is SGDLS, CDR2 YYNGEE. V gave up 0 bases and J gave up 6 bases; unmatched junction bases: 3. The CDR3 extends over 14 amino acids. The CDR3 nucleotides are TGTGCCAGCAGCGTAGCACTAGCGGGGACCGAGCAGTACTTC. This translates into CASSVALAGTEQYF.

The chain is built from TRBV19 and TRBJ2-1; possibly TRBD1 for D (5 bases). Trimming pared 4 bases from V and 3 bases from J, leaving 13 bases between. This CDR3 is 15 amino acids long. Looked up from germline, CDR1 is LNHDA and CDR2 is SQIVND (reference sequence). CDR3 DNA sequence: TGTGCCAGTAGTAGAGTATCGGACAACTACAATGAGCAGTTCTTC. Translating gives CASSRVSDNYNEQFF.